The rows below give T cell receptor beta chains drawn from one sample of a study of Ad26.COV2.S vaccination and SARS-CoV-2 variants. Assay used: immunoSEQ multiplex PCR; TCRdb lists only in-frame clones, some missing. The table shows hundreds of thousands of clones, with around 87% occurring only once. Here the sequenced sample was peripheral blood, taken in a trial of Ad26.COV2.S vaccine versus placebo. These receptor sequences come from a person between 18 and 65 years old who received the Ad26.COV2.S COVID-19 vaccine or a placebo. Both conserved end residues are part of each CDR3. A D gene is named only where the DNA matches it firmly. A clone size is listed for some rows: how often the clone was seen (once, few, many), or a class if it is expanded.

size: NA
V: TRBV18
J: TRBJ2-5
D: NA
DNA: TGTGCCAGCTCACCAGCGGCGCTACAAGAGACCCAGTACTTC
CDR3: CASSPAALQETQYF

size: NA
V: TRBV3-1/TRBV3-2
J: TRBJ2-2
D: NA
DNA: TGTGCCAGCAGCCAGAACACCGGGGAGCTGTTTTTT
CDR3: CASSQNTGELFF

size: NA
V: TRBV6-6
J: TRBJ2-2
D: NA
DNA: TGTGCCAGCAGCGATTCGGTCTTGAACACCGGGGAGCTGTTTTTT
CDR3: CASSDSVLNTGELFF

size: NA
V: TRBV5-1
J: TRBJ2-7
D: NA
DNA: TGCGCCAGCAGCTTGTTTGTTGATGGGACCCACGAGCAGTACTTC
CDR3: CASSLFVDGTHEQYF

size: NA
V: TRBV2
J: TRBJ1-1
D: NA
DNA: TGTGCCAGCAGTGAAGAAGCGGCAGGGAACACTGAAGCTTTCTTT
CDR3: CASSEEAAGNTEAFF

size: NA
V: TRBV7-9
J: TRBJ2-1
D: NA
DNA: TGTGCCAGCAGCCGACCAGGGTCAATAGGCGACAATGAGCAGTTCTTC
CDR3: CASSRPGSIGDNEQFF

size: NA
V: TRBV6-5
J: TRBJ1-2
D: TRBD1
DNA: TGTGCCAGCAGTTACCGAACTAGACAGGGCACGAGGGGCTACACCTTC
CDR3: CASSYRTRQGTRGYTF

size: NA
V: TRBV12-5
J: TRBJ1-1
D: NA
DNA: TGTGCTAGTGGTTTGGAGGGTGGCACTGAAGCTTTCTTT
CDR3: CASGLEGGTEAFF

size: NA
V: TRBV4-1
J: TRBJ1-4
D: NA
DNA: TGCGCCAGCAGCCAAGACAGGGCCGGGGGAAAACTGTTTTTT
CDR3: CASSQDRAGGKLFF

size: few
V: TRBV7-2
J: TRBJ1-5
D: NA
DNA: TGTGCCAGCAGCTTGTCTAATAATCAGCCCCAGCATTTT
CDR3: CASSLSNNQPQHF

size: few
V: TRBV7-8
J: TRBJ2-7
D: TRBD1
DNA: TGTGCCAGCAGCCCCCGCGACAGGGTAACCTACGAGCAGTACTTC
CDR3: CASSPRDRVTYEQYF

size: NA
V: TRBV18
J: TRBJ1-6
D: NA
DNA: TGTGCCAGCTCACCACCCGGGTTGGATTCACCCCTCCACTTT
CDR3: CASSPPGLDSPLHF

size: NA
V: TRBV7-7
J: TRBJ1-5
D: NA
DNA: TGTGCCAGCAGCTTAGCCTCAGTTAGCAATCAGCCCCAGCATTTT
CDR3: CASSLASVSNQPQHF

size: NA
V: TRBV27
J: TRBJ2-7
D: TRBD2
DNA: TGTGCCAGCAGTCCAACTTCGGGGGGATCCTACGAGCAGTACTTC
CDR3: CASSPTSGGSYEQYF

size: NA
V: TRBV29-1
J: TRBJ2-1
D: NA
DNA: TGCAGCGCGGGACCTAGTATTAGCTCCTACAATGAGCAGTTCTTC
CDR3: CSAGPSISSYNEQFF

size: once
V: TRBV2
J: TRBJ2-7
D: TRBD2
DNA: TGTGCCAGCAGCCAGCGGGAGGACTCCTACGAGCAGTACTTC
CDR3: CASSQREDSYEQYF

size: NA
V: TRBV4-1
J: TRBJ1-1
D: NA
DNA: TGCGCCAGCAGCCAAGTAGGGTCACGAGCTTTCTTT
CDR3: CASSQVGSRAFF

size: NA
V: TRBV7-2
J: TRBJ1-2
D: NA
DNA: TGTGCCAGCAGCTTAGGGAGTACTTCTAACTATGGCTACACCTTC
CDR3: CASSLGSTSNYGYTF

size: once
V: TRBV7-9
J: TRBJ2-7
D: NA
DNA: TGTGCCAGCAGCTCAATCAGCCCCTACGAGCAGTACTTC
CDR3: CASSSISPYEQYF

size: NA
V: TRBV14
J: TRBJ2-6
D: NA
DNA: TGTGCCAGCAGCCAAGTCCGGTCTGGGGCCAACGTCCTGACTTTC
CDR3: CASSQVRSGANVLTF

size: NA
V: TRBV3-1/TRBV3-2
J: TRBJ2-3
D: NA
DNA: TGTGCCAGCAGCCAAGACAGGCCCCCAGATACGCAGTATTTT
CDR3: CASSQDRPPDTQYF

size: NA
V: TRBV19
J: TRBJ2-1
D: TRBD2
DNA: TGTGCCAGTTCCGGGACTAGCGCGAGTAATGAGCAGTTCTTC
CDR3: CASSGTSASNEQFF

size: NA
V: TRBV5-1
J: TRBJ2-2
D: TRBD2
DNA: TGCGCCAGCCAGGGACTAGCGGGAGGGCCCGGGGAGCTGTTTTTT
CDR3: CASQGLAGGPGELFF

size: NA
V: TRBV7-2
J: TRBJ1-1
D: NA
DNA: TGTGCCAGCAGCGACTCCAGGGTAATGAGGAACACTGAAGCTTTCTTT
CDR3: CASSDSRVMRNTEAFF

size: NA
V: TRBV10-3
J: TRBJ2-5
D: NA
DNA: TGTGCCATCAGTGAGATGGGGGGAGAGACCCAGTACTTC
CDR3: CAISEMGGETQYF